This T cell receptor (beta chain) was captured by sequencing in a study of T-cell memory formation after mild COVID-19. Points from the study as a whole: CD4+ clones that contracted lay mainly in CM and EM; CD8+ ones lay in EMRA.

The germline CDR1 and CDR2 sequences are SGHTA and FQGNSA. The CDR3 extends over 16 amino acids. With 1 base clipped from V and 5 bases from J, the junction kept 9 bases outside the gene matches. There are many counts of this clonotype. No antigen is known for it. TCRdb reprocessed the 5' RACE reads with MiXCR, giving one entry per CDR3 protein. The table includes hundreds of thousands of distinct CDR3 sequences, around 16% detected once. The chain carries TRBV7-2 and TRBJ1-2; 8 bases agree with TRBD1. The origin of this receptor is an adult woman who had mild COVID-19 (a few samples of this study predate the infection). Cell type and time point are not known. Source material: PBMCs or a T cell subset sorted from them (not recorded which). The CDR3 spells CASSLGGYTGGYGYTF. The CDR3 DNA reads TGTGCCAGCAGCTTAGGAGGATACACAGGGGGATATGGCTACACCTTC.